This T cell receptor (beta chain) was found in a study of beta chain features in type 1 diabetes. Broader study findings: Amplification by PCR could prefer shorter templates, with the same effect in patients and controls.

The CDR3 runs 11 residues. The V end was cut by 3 bases, the J end by 7 bases, with 6 bases between. The germline CDR1 and CDR2 sequences are SQVTM and ANQGSEA. As to this clone: Its target is unknown.

Expressed TCRB transcripts got sequenced, as all isolated RNA was reverse transcribed. Assay used: immunoSEQ multiplex PCR; TCRdb lists only in-frame clones, some missing. Of 450,000 to 600,000 clones in the sample, over 25% are singletons; the top ten hold 0.05% to 0.07%. This clonotype originated in a young man in good health. This chain links TRBV29-1 with TRBJ2-2; D uncertain. The specimen was naive CD4+ T cells from blood. Written as DNA, the CDR3 is TGCAGCGTTGACCGCGGCGGGGAGCTGTTTTTT. The encoded protein is CSVDRGGELFF.